Below, one T cell receptor beta chain is given with its context. Combining a sample-barcoded 5' primer with a J-beta primer mix, a second PCR ran for roughly 6 to 12 cycles. TCRdb reanalysed the 5' RACE reads using MiXCR and keeps one entry per CDR3 protein. Found here are some 1.6 million distinct CDR3 sequences, about 31% of them singletons; the top ten hold approximately 10%. The record originates from a study of blood T cells in healthy people across ages. Germline V CDR1 and CDR2: LGHDT, YNNKEL (reference sequence). J lost 0 bases, V lost 1 base, and 2 bases had no gene match. The CDR3 length is 15 residues.

This rearrangement joins TRBV3-1 to TRBJ1-2; 7 positions agree with TRBD1. Source material: blood. The clonotype comes from a woman aged 25 to 39 in good health. The CDR3 sequence: CASSQADRTNYGYTF. As DNA, the CDR3 is TGTGCCAGCAGCCAAGCGGACAGGACTAACTATGGCTACACCTTC.